This T cell receptor beta chain came from a study of early T cells in non-severe SARS-CoV-2 infection. One entry per CDR3 protein, called by TCRdb with MiXCR from the 5' RACE reads. This sample yields more than 25,000 distinct CDR3 sequences, of which roughly 4.7% are seen a single time; about 5.7% belongs to the top ten. Germline values: CDR1 SEHNR, CDR2 FQNEAQ (reference sequence). CDR3 length: 14 amino acids. V dropped 4 bases and J dropped 2; count of bases not matched to a gene: 3. The chain employs TRBV7-9 and TRBJ2-3, with 7 bases lining up with TRBD2. The sequencing sample was made of whole blood. This clonotype originated in an adult who was a healthcare worker with PCR-confirmed SARS-CoV-2 infection or an uninfected control (not recorded which). CDR3 protein: CASSWRDYTDTQYF. The CDR3 DNA sequence: TGTGCCAGCAGCTGGCGGGACTACACAGATACGCAGTATTTT.